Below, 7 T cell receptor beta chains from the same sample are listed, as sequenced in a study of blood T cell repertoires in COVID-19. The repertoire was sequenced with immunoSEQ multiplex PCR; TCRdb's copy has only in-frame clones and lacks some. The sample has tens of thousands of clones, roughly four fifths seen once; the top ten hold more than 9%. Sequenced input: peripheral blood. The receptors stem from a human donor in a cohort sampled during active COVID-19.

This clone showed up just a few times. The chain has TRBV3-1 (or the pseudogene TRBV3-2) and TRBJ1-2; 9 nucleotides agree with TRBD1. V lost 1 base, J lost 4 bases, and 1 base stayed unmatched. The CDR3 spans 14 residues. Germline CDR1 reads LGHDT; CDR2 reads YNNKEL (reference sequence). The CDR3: CASSQATGGYGYTF. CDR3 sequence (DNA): TGTGCCAGCAGCCAAGCGACAGGGGGCTATGGCTACACCTTC.

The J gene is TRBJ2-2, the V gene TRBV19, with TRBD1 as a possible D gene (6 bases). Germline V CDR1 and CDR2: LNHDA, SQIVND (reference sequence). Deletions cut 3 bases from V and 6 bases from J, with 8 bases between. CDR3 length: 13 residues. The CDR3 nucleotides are TGTGCCAGTAGTATCGCAGGGGCCGGGGAGCTGTTTTTT. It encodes CASSIAGAGELFF.

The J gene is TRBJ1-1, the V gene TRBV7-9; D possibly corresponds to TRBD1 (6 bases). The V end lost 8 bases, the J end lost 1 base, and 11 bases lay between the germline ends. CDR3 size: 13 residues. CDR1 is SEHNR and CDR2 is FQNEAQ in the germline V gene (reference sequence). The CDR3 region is CASGKGQNTEAFF. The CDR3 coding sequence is TGTGCCAGCGGCAAGGGACAGAACACTGAAGCTTTCTTT.

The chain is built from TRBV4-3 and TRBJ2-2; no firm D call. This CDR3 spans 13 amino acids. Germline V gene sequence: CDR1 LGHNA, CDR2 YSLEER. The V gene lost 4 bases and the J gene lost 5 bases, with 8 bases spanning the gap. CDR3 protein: CASSPTPTGELFF. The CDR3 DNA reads TGCGCCAGCAGCCCCACTCCTACCGGGGAGCTGTTTTTT.

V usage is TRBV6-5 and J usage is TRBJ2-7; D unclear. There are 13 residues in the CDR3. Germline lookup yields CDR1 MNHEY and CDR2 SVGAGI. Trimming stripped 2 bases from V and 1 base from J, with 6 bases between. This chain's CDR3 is CASSYALSYEQYF. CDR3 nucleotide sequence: TGTGCCAGCAGTTACGCGCTGTCCTACGAGCAGTACTTC.

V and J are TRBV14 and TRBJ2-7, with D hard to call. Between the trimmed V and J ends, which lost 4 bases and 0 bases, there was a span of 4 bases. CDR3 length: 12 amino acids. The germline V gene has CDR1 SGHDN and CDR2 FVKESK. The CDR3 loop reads CASSLLSYEQYF. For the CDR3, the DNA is TGTGCCAGCAGCCTCCTCTCCTACGAGCAGTACTTC.

The CDR3: CASSFGGFYGYTF. The CDR3 DNA reads as TGTGCCAGCAGTTTCGGCGGGTTCTATGGCTACACCTTC. This chain uses TRBV12-3 or TRBV12-4 with TRBJ1-2; D is unresolved. CDR3 length: 13 amino acids. Between the trimmed V and J ends, which lost 3 bases and 4 bases, there was a span of 9 bases.